This TCR beta chain was sequenced during a study of neurological immune-mediated disorders. Trimming stripped 1 base from V and 4 bases from J, with 10 bases between. Per the germline V gene, CDR1 is SEHNR and CDR2 is FQNEAQ (reference sequence). This CDR3 has 14 residues. From the 5' RACE reads, TCRdb called clonotypes with MiXCR, one entry per CDR3 protein. The table has some 66,000 distinct CDR3 sequences, 4.1% seen once. Many counts were recorded for this clonotype. This sequence joins TRBV7-9 and TRBJ1-1; possibly TRBD1 for D (6 bases). The sample consisted of PBMCs. The receptor comes from a man aged 50 or older with multiple sclerosis. The CDR3 loop is CASSLVGRGTEAFF. DNA for the CDR3: TGTGCCAGCAGCTTAGTAGGCAGGGGCACTGAAGCTTTCTTT.